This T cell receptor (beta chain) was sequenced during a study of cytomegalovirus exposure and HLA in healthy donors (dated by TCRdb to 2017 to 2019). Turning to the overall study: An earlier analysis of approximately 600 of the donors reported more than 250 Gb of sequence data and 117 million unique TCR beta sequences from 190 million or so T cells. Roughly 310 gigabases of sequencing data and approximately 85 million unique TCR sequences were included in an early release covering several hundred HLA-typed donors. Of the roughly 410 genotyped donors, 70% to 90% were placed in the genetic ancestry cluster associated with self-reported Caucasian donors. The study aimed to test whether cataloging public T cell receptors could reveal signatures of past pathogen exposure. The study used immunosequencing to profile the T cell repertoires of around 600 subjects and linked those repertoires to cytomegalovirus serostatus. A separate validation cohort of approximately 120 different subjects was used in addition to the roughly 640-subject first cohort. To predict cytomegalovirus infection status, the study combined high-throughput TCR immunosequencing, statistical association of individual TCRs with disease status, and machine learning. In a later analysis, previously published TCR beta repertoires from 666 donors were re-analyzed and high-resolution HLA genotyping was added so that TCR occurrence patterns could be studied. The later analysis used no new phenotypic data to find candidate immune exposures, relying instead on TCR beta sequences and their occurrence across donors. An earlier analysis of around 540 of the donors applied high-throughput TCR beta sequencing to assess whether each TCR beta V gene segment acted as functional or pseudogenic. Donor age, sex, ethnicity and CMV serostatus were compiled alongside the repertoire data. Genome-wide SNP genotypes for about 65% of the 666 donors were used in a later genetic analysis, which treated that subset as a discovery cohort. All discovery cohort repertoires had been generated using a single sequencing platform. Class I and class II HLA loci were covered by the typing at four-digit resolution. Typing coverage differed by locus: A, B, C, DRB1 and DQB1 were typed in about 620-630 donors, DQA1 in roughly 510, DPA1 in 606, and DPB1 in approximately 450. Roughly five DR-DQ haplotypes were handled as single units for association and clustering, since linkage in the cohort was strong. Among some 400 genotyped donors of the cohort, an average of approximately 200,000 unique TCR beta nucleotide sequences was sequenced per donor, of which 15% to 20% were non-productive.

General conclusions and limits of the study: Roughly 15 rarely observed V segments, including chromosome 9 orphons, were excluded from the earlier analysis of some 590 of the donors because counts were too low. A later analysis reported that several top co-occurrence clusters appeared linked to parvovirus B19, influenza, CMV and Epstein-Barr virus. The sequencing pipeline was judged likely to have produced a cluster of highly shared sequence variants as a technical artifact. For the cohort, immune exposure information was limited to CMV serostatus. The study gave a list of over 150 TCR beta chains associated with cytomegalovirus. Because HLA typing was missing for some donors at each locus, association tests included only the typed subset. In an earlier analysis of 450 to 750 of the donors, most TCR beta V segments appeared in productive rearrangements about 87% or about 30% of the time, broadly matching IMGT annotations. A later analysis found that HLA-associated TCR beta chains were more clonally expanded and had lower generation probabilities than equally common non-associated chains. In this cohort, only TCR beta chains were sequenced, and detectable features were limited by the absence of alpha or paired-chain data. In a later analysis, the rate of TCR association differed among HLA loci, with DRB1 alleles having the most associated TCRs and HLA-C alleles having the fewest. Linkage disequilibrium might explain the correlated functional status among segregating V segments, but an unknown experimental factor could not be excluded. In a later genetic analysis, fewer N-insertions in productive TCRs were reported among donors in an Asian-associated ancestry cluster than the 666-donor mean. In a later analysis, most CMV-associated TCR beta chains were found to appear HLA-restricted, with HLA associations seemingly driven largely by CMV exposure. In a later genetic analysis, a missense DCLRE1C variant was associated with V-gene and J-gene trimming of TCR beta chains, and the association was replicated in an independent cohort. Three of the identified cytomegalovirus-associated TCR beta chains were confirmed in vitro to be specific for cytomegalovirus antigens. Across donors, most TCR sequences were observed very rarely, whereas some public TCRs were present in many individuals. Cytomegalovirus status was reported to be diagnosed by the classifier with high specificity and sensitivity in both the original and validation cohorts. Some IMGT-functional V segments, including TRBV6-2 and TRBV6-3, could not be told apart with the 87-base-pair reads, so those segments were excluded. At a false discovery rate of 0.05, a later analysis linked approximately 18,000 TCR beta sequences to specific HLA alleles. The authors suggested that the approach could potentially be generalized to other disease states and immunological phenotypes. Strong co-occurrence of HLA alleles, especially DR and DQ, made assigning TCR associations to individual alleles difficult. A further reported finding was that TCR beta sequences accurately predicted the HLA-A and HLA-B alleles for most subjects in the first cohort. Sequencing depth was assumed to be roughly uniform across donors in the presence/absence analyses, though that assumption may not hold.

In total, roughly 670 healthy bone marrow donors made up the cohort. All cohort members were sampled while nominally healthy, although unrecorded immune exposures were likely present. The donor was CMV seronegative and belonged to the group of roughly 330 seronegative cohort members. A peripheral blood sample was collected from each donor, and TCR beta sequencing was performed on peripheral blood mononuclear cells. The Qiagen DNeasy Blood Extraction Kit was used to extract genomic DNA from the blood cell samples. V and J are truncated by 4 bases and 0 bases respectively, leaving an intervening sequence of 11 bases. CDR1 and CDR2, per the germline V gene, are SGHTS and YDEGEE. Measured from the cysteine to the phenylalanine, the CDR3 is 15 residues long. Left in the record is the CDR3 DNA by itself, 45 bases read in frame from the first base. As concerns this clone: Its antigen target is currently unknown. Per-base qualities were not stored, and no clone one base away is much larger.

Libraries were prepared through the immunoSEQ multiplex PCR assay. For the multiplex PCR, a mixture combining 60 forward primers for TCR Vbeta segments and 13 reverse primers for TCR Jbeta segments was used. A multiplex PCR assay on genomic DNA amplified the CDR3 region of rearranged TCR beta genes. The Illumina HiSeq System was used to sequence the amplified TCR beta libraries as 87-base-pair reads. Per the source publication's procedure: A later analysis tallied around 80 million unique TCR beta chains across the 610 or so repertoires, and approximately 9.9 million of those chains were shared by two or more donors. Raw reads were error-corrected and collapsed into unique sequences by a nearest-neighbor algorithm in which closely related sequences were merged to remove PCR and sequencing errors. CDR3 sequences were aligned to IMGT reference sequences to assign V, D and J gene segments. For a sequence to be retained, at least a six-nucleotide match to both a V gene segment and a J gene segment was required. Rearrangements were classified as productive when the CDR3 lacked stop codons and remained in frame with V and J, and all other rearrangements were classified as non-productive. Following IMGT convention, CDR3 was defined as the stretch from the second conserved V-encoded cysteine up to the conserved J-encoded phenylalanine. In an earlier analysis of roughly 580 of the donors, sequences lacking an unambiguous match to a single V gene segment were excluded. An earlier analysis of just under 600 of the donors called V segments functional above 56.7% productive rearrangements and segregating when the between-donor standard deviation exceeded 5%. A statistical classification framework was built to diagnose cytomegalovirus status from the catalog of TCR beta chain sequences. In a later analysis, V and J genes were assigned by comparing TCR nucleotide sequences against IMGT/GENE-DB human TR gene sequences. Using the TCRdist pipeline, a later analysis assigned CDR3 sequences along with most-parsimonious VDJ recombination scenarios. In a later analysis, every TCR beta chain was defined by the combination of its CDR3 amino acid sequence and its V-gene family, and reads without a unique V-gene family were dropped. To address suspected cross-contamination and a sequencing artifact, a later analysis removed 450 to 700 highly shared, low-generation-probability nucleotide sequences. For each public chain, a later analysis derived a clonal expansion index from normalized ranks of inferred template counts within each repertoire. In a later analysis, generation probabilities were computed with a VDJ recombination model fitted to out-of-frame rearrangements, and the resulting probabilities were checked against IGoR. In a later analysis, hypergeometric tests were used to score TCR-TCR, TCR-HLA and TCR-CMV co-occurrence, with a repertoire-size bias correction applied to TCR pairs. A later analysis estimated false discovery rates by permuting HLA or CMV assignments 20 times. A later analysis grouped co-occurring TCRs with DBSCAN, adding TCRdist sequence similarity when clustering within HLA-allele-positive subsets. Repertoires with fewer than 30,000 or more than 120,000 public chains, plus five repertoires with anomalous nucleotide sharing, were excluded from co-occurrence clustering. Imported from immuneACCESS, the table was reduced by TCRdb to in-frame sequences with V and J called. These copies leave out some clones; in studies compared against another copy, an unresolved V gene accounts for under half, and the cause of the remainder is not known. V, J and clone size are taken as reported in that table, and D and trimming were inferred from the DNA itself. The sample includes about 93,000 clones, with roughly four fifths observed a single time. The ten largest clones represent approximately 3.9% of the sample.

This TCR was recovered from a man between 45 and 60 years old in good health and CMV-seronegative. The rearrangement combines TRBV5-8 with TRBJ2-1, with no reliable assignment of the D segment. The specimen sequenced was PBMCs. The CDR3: CASSRTESSYNEQFF. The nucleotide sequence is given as TGTGCCAGCAGCCGCACAGAGAGCTCCTACAATGAGCAGTTCTTC.